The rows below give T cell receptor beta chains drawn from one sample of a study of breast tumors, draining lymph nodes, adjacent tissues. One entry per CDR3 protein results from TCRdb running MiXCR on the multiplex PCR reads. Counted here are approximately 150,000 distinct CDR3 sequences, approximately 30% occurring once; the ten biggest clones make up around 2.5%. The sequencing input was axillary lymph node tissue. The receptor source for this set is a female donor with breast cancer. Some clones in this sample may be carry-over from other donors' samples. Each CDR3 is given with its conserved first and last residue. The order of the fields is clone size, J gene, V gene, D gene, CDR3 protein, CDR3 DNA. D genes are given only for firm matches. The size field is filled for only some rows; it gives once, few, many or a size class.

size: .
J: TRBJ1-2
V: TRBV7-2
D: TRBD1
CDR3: CASSPRQGIVVGCTF
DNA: TGTGCCAGCAGCCCACGACAGGGAATAGTGGTAGGCTGCACCTTC

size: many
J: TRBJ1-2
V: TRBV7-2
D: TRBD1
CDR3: CASSLDGTAQRGYPF
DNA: TGTGCCAGCAGCTTAGACGGGACAGCCCAGAGGGGCTACCCCTTC

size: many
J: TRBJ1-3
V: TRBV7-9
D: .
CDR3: CASSFKASGRTGNTIYF
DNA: TGTGCCAGCAGCTTTAAAGCCTCCGGCCGGACTGGAAACACCATATATTTT

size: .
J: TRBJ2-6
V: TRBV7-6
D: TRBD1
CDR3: CASSLPGQGLAF
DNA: TGTGCCAGCAGCCTTCCGGGACAGGGGTTAGCTTTC

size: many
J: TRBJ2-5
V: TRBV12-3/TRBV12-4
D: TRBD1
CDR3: CASSFGTAKETQYF
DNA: TGTGCCAGCAGTTTTGGGACAGCTAAAGAGACCCAGTACTTC

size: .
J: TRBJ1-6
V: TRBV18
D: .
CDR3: CASSRYNSPLHF
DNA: TGTGCCAGCTCACGCTATAATTCACCCCTCCACTTT

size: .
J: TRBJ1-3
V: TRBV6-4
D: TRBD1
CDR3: CASSRTGGGNTIYF
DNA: TGTGCCAGCAGTCGGACAGGGGGAGGGAACACCATATATTTT

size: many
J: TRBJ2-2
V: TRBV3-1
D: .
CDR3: CASSLRGVTGELFF
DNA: TGTGCCAGCAGCCTGCGGGGAGTCACCGGGGAGCTGTTTTTT

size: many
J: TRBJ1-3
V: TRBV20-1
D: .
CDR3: CSAMHGESTGNTIYF
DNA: TGCAGTGCCATGCATGGGGAATCGACTGGAAACACCATATATTTT

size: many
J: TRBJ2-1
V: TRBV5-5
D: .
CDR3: CASVLGGAPYNEQFF
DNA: TGTGCCAGCGTGCTCGGTGGAGCCCCCTACAATGAGCAGTTCTTC

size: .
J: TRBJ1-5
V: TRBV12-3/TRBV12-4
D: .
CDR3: CASSFRSRGNQPQHF
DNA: TGTGCCAGCAGTTTCCGGAGTAGGGGCAATCAGCCCCAGCATTTT

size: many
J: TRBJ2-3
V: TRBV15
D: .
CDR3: CATSLWTAGSDTQYF
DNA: TGTGCCACCAGCCTCTGGACCGCGGGCTCAGATACGCAGTATTTT

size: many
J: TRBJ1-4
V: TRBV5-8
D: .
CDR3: CASLDRIGEKLFF
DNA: TGTGCCAGCCTCGACAGGATCGGTGAAAAACTGTTTTTT

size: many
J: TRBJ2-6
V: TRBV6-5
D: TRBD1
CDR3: CANRPQGSGANVLTF
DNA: TGTGCCAACAGGCCACAGGGGAGCGGGGCCAACGTCCTGACTTTC

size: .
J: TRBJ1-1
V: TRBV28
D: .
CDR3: CASSAGFPEAFF
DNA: TGTGCCAGCAGTGCAGGGTTTCCTGAAGCTTTCTTT

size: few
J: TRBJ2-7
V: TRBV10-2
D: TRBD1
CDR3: CASSESRTGGYEQYF
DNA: TGCGCCAGCAGTGAGTCCAGGACAGGGGGCTACGAGCAGTACTTC

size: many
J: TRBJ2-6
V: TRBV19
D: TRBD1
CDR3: CASSPRGQASGANVLTF
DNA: TGTGCCAGTAGCCCCCGCGGACAGGCCTCTGGGGCCAACGTCCTGACTTTC

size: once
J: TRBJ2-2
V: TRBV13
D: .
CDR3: CAFGALNTGELYF
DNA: TGTGCCTTCGGGGCACTGAACACTGGGGAGCTGTATTTT

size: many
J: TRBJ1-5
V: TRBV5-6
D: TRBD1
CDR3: CASSRRQGGGQPQHF
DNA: TGTGCCAGCAGCCGTCGACAGGGGGGCGGTCAGCCCCAGCATTTT

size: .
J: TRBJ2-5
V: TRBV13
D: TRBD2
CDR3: CANSLGSSGDETQYF
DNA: TGCGCCAACAGCTTGGGGTCTAGCGGGGATGAGACCCAGTACTTC

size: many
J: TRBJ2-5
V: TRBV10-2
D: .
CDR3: CASSDVKTQYF
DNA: TGCGCCAGCAGTGACGTCAAGACCCAGTACTTC

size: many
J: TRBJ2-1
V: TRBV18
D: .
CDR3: CASSPAGTGSNEQFF
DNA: TGTGCCAGCTCACCGGCGGGTACGGGTTCCAATGAGCAGTTCTTC

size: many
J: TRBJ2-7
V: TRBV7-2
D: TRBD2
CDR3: CASSSRTSGGAEQYF
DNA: TGTGCCAGCAGCTCGAGGACTAGCGGGGGGGCCGAGCAGTACTTC

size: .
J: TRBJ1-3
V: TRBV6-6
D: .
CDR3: CASSHSGGGNTIYF
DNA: TGCGCCAGCAGTCACAGTGGGGGAGGAAACACCATATATTTT

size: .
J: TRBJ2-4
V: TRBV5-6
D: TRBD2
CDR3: CASSFPGGARNIQYF
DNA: TGTGCCAGCAGCTTTCCCGGGGGGGCCAGGAACATTCAGTACTTC

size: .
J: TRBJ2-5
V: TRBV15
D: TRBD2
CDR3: CATSRDSSGAGETQYF
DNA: TGTGCCACCAGCAGGGACTCTAGCGGGGCGGGAGAGACCCAGTACTTC

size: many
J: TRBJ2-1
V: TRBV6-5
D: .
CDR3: CASSYSRGNNEQFF
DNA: TGTGCCAGCAGTTACTCTCGCGGTAACAATGAGCAGTTCTTC

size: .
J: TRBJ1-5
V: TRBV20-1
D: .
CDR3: CSAGDSAGGENQPQHF
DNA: TGCAGTGCTGGAGATTCTGCGGGGGGCGAAAATCAGCCCCAGCATTTT

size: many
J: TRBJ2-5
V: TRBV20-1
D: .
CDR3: CSEPARGDGETQYF
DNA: TGCAGTGAGCCAGCACGTGGGGACGGGGAGACCCAGTACTTC

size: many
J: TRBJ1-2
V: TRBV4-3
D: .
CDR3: CASSQNPLLGAHGYTF
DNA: TGCGCCAGCAGCCAAAATCCTTTATTGGGGGCGCACGGCTACACCTTC

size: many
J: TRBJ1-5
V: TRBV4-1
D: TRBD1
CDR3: CASSQEVTGDQPQHF
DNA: TGCGCCAGCAGCCAAGAGGTCACAGGGGACCAGCCCCAGCATTTT

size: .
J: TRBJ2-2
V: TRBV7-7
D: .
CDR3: CASRPDGGELFF
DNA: TGTGCTAGCAGGCCCGACGGGGGGGAGCTGTTTTTT

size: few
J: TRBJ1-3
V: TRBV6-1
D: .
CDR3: CASSEVLSGNTIYF
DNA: TGTGCCAGCAGTGAAGTGCTCTCTGGAAACACCATATATTTT

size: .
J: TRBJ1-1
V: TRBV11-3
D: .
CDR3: CASSLVRSTEAFF
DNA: TGTGCCAGCAGCTTAGTACGGAGCACTGAAGCTTTCTTT

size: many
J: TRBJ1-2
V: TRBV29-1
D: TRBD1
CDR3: CSGRRQGSYGYTF
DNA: TGCAGCGGCAGGCGACAGGGTAGCTATGGCTACACCTTC

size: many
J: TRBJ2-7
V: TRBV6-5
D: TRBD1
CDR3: CASSLAGTGFYEQYF
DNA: TGTGCCAGCAGCCTAGCCGGGACAGGCTTCTACGAGCAGTACTTC

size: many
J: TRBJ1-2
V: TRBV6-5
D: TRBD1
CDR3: CASSHSADQGAWGYTF
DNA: TGTGCCAGCAGTCACTCGGCGGATCAGGGGGCATGGGGCTACACCTTC

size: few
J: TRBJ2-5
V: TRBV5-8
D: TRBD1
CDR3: CASSRDSQSLQETQYF
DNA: TGTGCCAGCAGCCGGGACAGTCAATCCCTACAAGAGACCCAGTACTTC

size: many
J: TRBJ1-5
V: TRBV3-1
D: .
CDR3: CASSQDLIGQPQHF
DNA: TGTGCCAGCAGCCAAGACCTGATCGGGCAGCCCCAGCATTTT

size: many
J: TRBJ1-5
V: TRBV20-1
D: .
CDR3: CSAQGGNQPQHF
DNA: TGCAGTGCTCAAGGGGGGAATCAGCCCCAGCATTTT

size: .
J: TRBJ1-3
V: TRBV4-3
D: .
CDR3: CASSYGTSGGNTIYF
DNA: TGCGCCAGCAGCTACGGGACTAGCGGGGGAAACACCATATATTTT

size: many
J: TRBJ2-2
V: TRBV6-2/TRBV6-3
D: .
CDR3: CASSYFAGAGELFF
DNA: TGTGCCAGCAGTTACTTTGCGGGTGCCGGGGAGCTGTTTTTT

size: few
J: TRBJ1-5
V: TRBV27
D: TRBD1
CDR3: CASRPTGQRNQPQHF
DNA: TGTGCCAGCAGGCCGACAGGGCAACGGAATCAGCCCCAGCATTTT

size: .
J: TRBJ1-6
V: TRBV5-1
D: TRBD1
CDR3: CASSLLGQENSPLHF
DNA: TGCGCCAGCAGCTTGCTCGGACAGGAGAATTCACCCCTCCACTTT

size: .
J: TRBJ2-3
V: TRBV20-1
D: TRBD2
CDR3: CSAETSGGTDTQYF
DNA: TGCAGTGCTGAGACTAGCGGGGGGACAGATACGCAGTATTTT

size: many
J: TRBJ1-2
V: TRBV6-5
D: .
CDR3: CASSHSGGGYTF
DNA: TGTGCCAGCAGTCACTCAGGAGGTGGCTACACCTTC

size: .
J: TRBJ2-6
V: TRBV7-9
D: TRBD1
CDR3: CASSKGQINVLTF
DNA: TGTGCCAGCAGCAAGGGACAGATCAACGTCCTGACTTTC

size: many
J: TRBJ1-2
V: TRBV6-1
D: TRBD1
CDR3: CASRLQGADYGYTF
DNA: TGTGCCAGCAGACTCCAGGGGGCGGACTATGGCTACACCTTC

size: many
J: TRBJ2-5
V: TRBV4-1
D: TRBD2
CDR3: CASSQELAGGPRETQYF
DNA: TGCGCCAGCAGCCAAGAGTTGGCGGGGGGACCTCGGGAGACCCAGTACTTC

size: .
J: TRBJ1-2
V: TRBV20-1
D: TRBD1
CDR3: CSARSGQAVRYGYTF
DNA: TGCAGTGCTAGATCAGGACAGGCCGTCCGTTATGGCTACACCTTC

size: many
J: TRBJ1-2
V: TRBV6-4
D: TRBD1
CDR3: CASSAGPGQGYGYTF
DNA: TGTGCCAGCAGTGCCGGACCGGGACAGGGATATGGCTACACCTTC